This entry features one TCR beta chain sequence. Its binding antigen is unknown. Base qualities are not at hand, and no much larger clone is one base apart. Inclusive of the bounding cysteine and phenylalanine, the CDR3 is 19 residues long. The entry retains the CDR3 DNA only, 57 bases that are in frame from base 1. V is cut back by 4 bases and J by 0 bases, with 6 bases in the junction unmatched. According to the germline V gene, CDR1 reads LGHNA and CDR2 reads YNFKEQ. Read against the paper, the sample's time point label means: late/post reinfection, 12 to 24 weeks after detection. The sorted cells were sequenced directly ex vivo, without any in vitro expansion ahead of TCR sequencing. Donors were people who inject drugs enrolled in the Montreal Acute Hepatitis C Cohort Study (HEPCO) in Canada. As controls, total naive CD8 T cells were sorted as viable CD3+ CD8+ CD45RO- cells from a couple of donors at all three reinfection time points. Before sorting, cryopreserved peripheral blood mononuclear cells were thawed and CD8 T cells were purified from those thawed cells. CD8 T cells were enriched by negative selection with the MACS CD8+ T cell Isolation Kit. Cell sorting was done on a BD FACSAria II sorter with FACSDiva software, and data were analyzed with FlowJo.

Receptors were amplified or captured by the immunoSEQ multiplex PCR assay. Genomic DNA was pulled from the sorted cells, and the automated high-throughput method of Adaptive Biotechnologies was used to sequence the TCR beta V, D and J regions. A two-step, bias-controlled multiplex PCR was used to amplify CDR3 regions. An Illumina instrument was used to sequence the amplified TCR beta libraries. The paper's processing steps were these. The demultiplexed reads were processed to cut down on amplification and sequencing bias, and the IMGT database was used to assign CDR3 sequences to gene families. Repertoire data were analyzed with ImmunoSEQ software version 2.0. Out-of-frame sequences and sequences containing stop codons in the CDR3 were removed from the clonotype lists. Clonotypes with a frequency below 0.01% were excluded because such low-frequency clonotypes corresponded to less than one cell. To get richness, observed richness was divided by input cell number, while evenness came from dividing Shannon entropy by log observed richness. To measure repertoire diversity and how similar the repertoire was between time points, Simpson diversity and Morisita-Horn overlap indices were applied. Clonotypes were sorted into dominant (>1%), sub-dominant (0.5-0.99%), low abundance (0.1-0.49%) or lowest abundance (<0.1%) groups. A germline index was calculated as total CDR3 length minus total nucleotide additions, divided by total CDR3 length. The table comes from immuneACCESS by way of TCRdb, which keeps in-frame sequences with V and J called. Part of the clones is missing from these tables; in studies checked, under half for an unresolved V gene and the rest for unknown reasons. That table furnishes V, J and clone size, whereas the DNA furnished D and trimming. The sample table lists some 44,000 clones, 89% of them with a count of one. 0.65% to 0.8% of the sample lies in the top ten.

The data were taken from a study of memory CD8 T cells in hepatitis C reinfection (dated 2017 in TCRdb). About the study as a whole: Of the five donors, three spontaneously resolved two consecutive HCV infections, and two cleared a primary infection but developed chronic infection after reinfection. In the reinfection study, participants with a resolved prior HCV infection were followed up every 3 months. The TCR beta repertoire of virus-specific CD8 T cells was tracked longitudinally in 4 or 5 donors across an HCV reinfection episode. Late or post reinfection samples were obtained 12 to 24 weeks after detection of reinfection. Roughly five reinfection cases with stored pre-reinfection samples were identified between about 2008 and 2012. An HCV reinfection was defined as a positive HCV RNA test that came after two negative tests taken at least 60 days apart. Results and caveats for the whole study, not just this receptor: Because the study included only four or five donors, definitive conclusions about public clonotypes linked to secondary clearance could not be reached.

The origin of this receptor is a man between 18 and 35 years old with hepatitis C virus infection. The chain links TRBV4-2 with TRBJ2-2; 15 junctional bases match TRBD2. Material: naive CD8+ T cells sorted from blood. Per the publication, the cell subset or site label means: total naive CD8+CD45RO- T cells. The CDR3 sequence is CASSPLGTSGRSNTGELFF. The nucleotides read TGTGCCAGCAGCCCTTTAGGGACTAGCGGGAGGTCGAACACCGGGGAGCTGTTTTTT.